The 27 T cell receptor beta chains presented below share a single source sample, sequenced in a study of blood T cell repertoires in COVID-19 (dated by TCRdb to 2018 to 2021). Library creation used the immunoSEQ multiplex PCR assay. TCRdb's version of the immuneACCESS table is confined to in-frame rearrangements and falls short of the full clone set. An unresolved V gene accounts for under half of the shortfall where checked; the remainder is of unknown origin. This sample holds around 290,000 clones; about 89% were observed only once. About 2.7% of the sample lies in the top ten. The source material was PBMCs or T cells enriched from blood (not recorded which). These receptors all come from a woman younger than 30 who had recovered from COVID-19.

This chain uses TRBV7-6 with TRBJ2-5; perhaps TRBD2 as D (5 bases). The CDR3 sequence is 15 residues long. Germline CDR1 is SGHVS and CDR2 is FNYEAQ. The V end lost 1 base, the J end lost 0 bases, and 9 bases lay between the germline ends. CDR3 DNA sequence: TGTGCCAGCAGCTTAGGGGGAGCCTACCAAGAGACCCAGTACTTC. Its protein is CASSLGGAYQETQYF.

The chain uses TRBV19 and TRBJ2-3; maybe TRBD2 (5 bases). CDR1 is LNHDA and CDR2 is SQIVND in the germline V gene (reference sequence). V lost 9 bases and J lost 4, with 8 bases in between. The CDR3 is 11 residues long. CDR3 sequence: CASMRADTQYF. The CDR3 nucleotides are TGTGCCAGCATGAGGGCAGATACGCAGTATTTT. Combining the CDR3 with reference TRBV19 and TRBJ2-3 gives the whole variable domain DGGITQSPKYLFRKEGQNVTLSCEQNLNHDAMYWYRQDPGQGLRLIYYSQIVNDFQKGDIAEGYSVSREKKESFPLTVTSAQKNPTAFYLCASMRADTQYFGPGTRLTVL.

The V and J genes are TRBV5-1 and TRBJ2-3; D might be TRBD2 (5 bases). CDR3 size: 17 residues. The germline CDR1 and CDR2 sequences are SGHRS and YFSETQ. With 4 bases removed from V and 4 bases from J, the gap between germline ends came to 22 bases. CDR3 sequence (DNA): TGCGCCAGCAGCCCCGGCCGGTCACCGGGGATGGCAGATACGCAGTATTTT. Encoded protein: CASSPGRSPGMADTQYF.

This sequence joins TRBV6-2 or TRBV6-3 and TRBJ1-4; 7 bases line up with TRBD1. J was trimmed by 7 bases and V by 6 bases; bases with no gene match: 11. The V gene's germline CDR1 is MNHEY and CDR2 SVGEGT. There are 15 residues in the CDR3. The CDR3 reads CASSEADGTAEKLFF. CDR3 nucleotide sequence: TGTGCCAGCAGCGAGGCAGATGGGACAGCTGAAAAACTGTTTTTT.

This chain links TRBV28 with TRBJ2-7; TRBD2 matches at 7 bases. The trim removed 7 bases at V and 6 bases at J, leaving 15 bases unmatched. Germline CDR1 MDHEN, CDR2 SYDVKM. This CDR3 is built from 15 residues. The DNA for the CDR3 is TGTGCCAGCACCGCCTCGATGCGGGAGTACGCCGAGCAGTACTTC. Amino acids: CASTASMREYAEQYF. Complete variable domain (other parts from reference TRBV28 and TRBJ2-7): DVKVTQSSRYLVKRTGEKVFLECVQDMDHENMFWYRQDPGLGLRLIYFSYDVKMKEKGDIPEGYSVSREKKERFSLILESASTNQTSMYLCASTASMREYAEQYFGPGTRLTVT.

The V and J genes are TRBV5-6 and TRBJ2-7; 8 bases are shared with TRBD2. Germline assignment: CDR1 SGHDT and CDR2 YYEEEE. This CDR3 is built from 15 residues. The J segment lost 3 bases and the V segment lost 0 bases, leaving 5 bases of the junction unmatched. CDR3 DNA: TGTGCCAGCAGCTTGGGGGGTCTAGCGGGCTACGAGCAGTACTTC. Translating gives CASSLGGLAGYEQYF.

The genes are TRBV10-3 and TRBJ2-1; perhaps TRBD1 as D (5 bases). Germline CDR1 and CDR2: ENHRY and SYGVKD. The CDR3 is made up of 13 amino acids. The ends were cut back, 5 bases at V and 8 bases at J, with 13 bases in the middle. The CDR3 DNA sequence: TGTGCCATCAGTACCCCAGGGAAGGATGAGCAGTTCTTC. Translating it yields CAISTPGKDEQFF.

The chain recombines TRBV4-2 with TRBJ1-5; D is possibly TRBD1 (5 bases). Trimming shortened V by 1 base and J by 0 bases, and 10 bases separated the two germline ends. Germline values: CDR1 LGHNA, CDR2 YNFKEQ. The CDR3 sequence is 16 residues long. CDR3 loop: CASSQGTPTSNQPQHF. CDR3 nucleotides: TGTGCCAGCAGCCAAGGGACACCCACTAGCAATCAGCCCCAGCATTTT.

The chain recombines TRBV5-1 with TRBJ2-3, with D unresolved. The CDR3 covers 13 residues. Germline values: CDR1 SGHRS, CDR2 YFSETQ. The V gene lost 2 bases and the J gene lost 1 base, with 5 bases spanning the gap. CDR3 region: CASSFSGTDTQYF. In DNA, the CDR3 is TGCGCCAGCAGCTTCTCTGGCACAGATACGCAGTATTTT.

This clone showed up just once. The J gene is TRBJ1-1, the V gene TRBV7-9; D is perhaps TRBD1 (5 bases). The germline V gene has CDR1 SEHNR and CDR2 FQNEAQ (reference sequence). Trimming cost V 3 bases and J 4 bases, with 9 bases left between them. There are 13 residues in the CDR3. The CDR3: CASSFRQSTEAFF. The CDR3, as DNA: TGTGCCAGCAGCTTTCGACAGTCCACTGAAGCTTTCTTT.

The gene calls are TRBV30 and TRBJ2-1; D gene uncertain. This CDR3 has 11 residues. In germline, CDR1 is GTSNPN, CDR2 SVGIG (reference sequence). V gave up 2 bases and J gave up 8 bases, with 7 bases separating them. Here the CDR3 reads CAWSLIDEQFF. DNA for the CDR3: TGTGCCTGGAGTCTTATCGATGAGCAGTTCTTC.

DNA of the CDR3: TGCGCCAGCAGCTTGGATCTGGTCAGGGAAACTAGCACAGATACGCAGTATTTT. It specifies CASSLDLVRETSTDTQYF. This chain uses TRBV5-1 with TRBJ2-3, with D possibly TRBD1 on 5 matching bases. V was shortened by 0 bases and J by 0 bases, with 17 bases between the two germline ends. This CDR3 comprises 18 residues. CDR1 is SGHRS and CDR2 is YFSETQ in the germline V gene.

The chain is built from TRBV28 and TRBJ1-4; 7 bases are a match to TRBD1. CDR1 MDHEN and CDR2 SYDVKM come from the germline V gene. The CDR3 spans 14 residues. V dropped 3 bases and J dropped 5; count of bases not matched to a gene: 3. This chain's CDR3 is CASSLGTANEKLFF. The CDR3 nucleotides are TGTGCCAGCAGTTTGGGGACAGCAAATGAAAAACTGTTTTTT.

Note on this clone: The same CDR3 is also encoded by other DNA sequences in this sample. This rearrangement joins TRBV30 to TRBJ1-2; 7 bases match TRBD1. V shed 1 base and J 2 bases; nucleotides not matched to a gene: 1. The CDR3 has 13 amino acids. Per the germline V gene, CDR1 is GTSNPN and CDR2 is SVGIG (reference sequence). The CDR3 loop reads CAWSDRGNYGYTF. CDR3 nucleotides: TGTGCCTGGAGTGACAGGGGAAACTATGGCTACACCTTC.

The V call is TRBV3-1 (or the pseudogene TRBV3-2), the J call TRBJ2-2; 11 bases are shared with TRBD2. The CDR3 runs to 15 residues. Germline V gene sequence: CDR1 LGHDT, CDR2 YNNKEL (reference sequence). Germline trimming cut 4 bases from V and 6 bases from J; bases unmatched to any gene: 4. CDR3 amino acids: CASSLIAGGAGELFF. CDR3 DNA: TGTGCCAGCAGCCTTATAGCGGGAGGGGCCGGGGAGCTGTTTTTT.

J is TRBJ2-5 and V is TRBV10-1; 14 bases align to TRBD2. Per the germline V gene, CDR1 is WNHNN and CDR2 is SYGVQD (reference sequence). The V gene end was trimmed by 5 bases and the J gene end by 3 bases; junction bases not matched to a gene: 8. CDR3 length: 17 residues. CDR3 residues: CASSPGRLAGGKETQYF. The DNA of the CDR3 is TGCGCCAGCAGTCCGGGTCGACTAGCGGGGGGGAAAGAGACCCAGTACTTC.

This chain joins TRBV14 and TRBJ1-2, with TRBD1 as a possible D gene (5 bases). Germline V gene data show CDR1 as SGHDN and CDR2 as FVKESK. The CDR3 loop spans 16 amino acids. Deletions cut 0 bases from V and 7 bases from J, with 18 bases between. CDR3 bases: TGTGCCAGCAGCCAAGATGAACGACAGTGGATAGTTGGCTACACCTTC. Residues: CASSQDERQWIVGYTF.

A single count supports this clone. The V gene is TRBV7-8, the J gene TRBJ2-1; 10 bases fit TRBD2. V was pared by 5 bases and J by 4 bases, with 8 bases of the junction left unmatched. Germline V CDR1 and CDR2: SGHVS, FQNEAQ. The CDR3 runs to 16 residues. For the CDR3, the DNA is TGTGCCAGCAGCCTAAGCTCTAGCGGGGGTTACAATGAGCAGTTCTTC. Its protein product is CASSLSSSGGYNEQFF.

V usage is TRBV11-2 and J usage is TRBJ1-2, with D possibly matching TRBD1 (6 bases). Germline CDR1 SGHAT, CDR2 FQNNGV. V gave up 2 bases and J gave up 4 bases, with 11 bases separating them. The CDR3 has 14 amino acids. CDR3 bases: TGTGCCAGCAGCTTACAGGGGTTCGTCTATGGCTACACCTTC. Amino acids: CASSLQGFVYGYTF. The variable domain in full, completed from reference TRBV11-2 and TRBJ1-2, reads EAGVAQSPRYKIIEKRQSVAFWCNPISGHATLYWYQQILGQGPKLLIQFQNNGVVDDSQLPKDRFSAERLKGVDSTLKIQPAKLEDSAVYLCASSLQGFVYGYTFGSGTRLTVV.

V gene TRBV7-3 combines with J gene TRBJ2-7; TRBD1 matches 7 bases. J lost 0 bases, V lost 6 bases, and 5 bases had no gene match. CDR1 SGHTA and CDR2 FQGTGA come from the germline V gene. The CDR3 length is 14 residues. CDR3 DNA sequence: TGTGCCAGCAGTCGGGACAGCTACTCCTACGAGCAGTACTTC. This encodes CASSRDSYSYEQYF.

The chain recombines TRBV7-9 with TRBJ1-1; tentative D call: TRBD1 (5 bases). Germline V gene sequence: CDR1 SEHNR, CDR2 FQNEAQ (reference sequence). The CDR3 contains 13 residues. The V gene lost 8 bases and the J gene lost 3 bases, with 13 bases spanning the gap. The CDR3 here is CASYSTGDTEAFF. The CDR3 bases are TGTGCCAGCTATAGTACGGGGGACACTGAAGCTTTCTTT.

The V gene is TRBV29-1, the J gene TRBJ1-2, with a possible D match to TRBD1 (5 bases). The CDR3 is made up of 14 amino acids. Germline CDR1 is SQVTM and CDR2 is ANQGSEA. Trimming pared 4 bases from V and 3 bases from J, leaving 15 bases between. CDR3 region: CSVGVDRNYYGYTF. In nucleotides, the CDR3 is TGCAGCGTTGGGGTTGACAGAAATTACTATGGCTACACCTTC.

Only one count was recorded for this clone. The chain links TRBV30 to TRBJ1-2; 10 nucleotides match TRBD1. V shed 6 bases and J 3 bases; nucleotides not matched to a gene: 4. The CDR3 spans 13 residues. The V gene's germline CDR1 is GTSNPN and CDR2 SVGIG (reference sequence). CDR3 loop: CACRDRGYYGYTF. CDR3 nucleotide sequence: TGTGCCTGCCGGGACAGGGGTTACTATGGCTACACCTTC. The whole variable domain, filled in from reference TRBV30 and TRBJ1-2, reads SQTIHQWPATLVQPVGSPLSLECTVEGTSNPNLYWYRQAAGRGLQLLFYSVGIGQISSEVPQNLSASRPQDRQFILSSKKLLLSDSGFYLCACRDRGYYGYTFGSGTRLTVV.

This clone was found a few times. The chain uses TRBV5-4 and TRBJ2-7; 9 bases match TRBD2. With 5 bases clipped from V and 4 bases from J, the junction kept 19 bases outside the gene matches. CDR1 is SGHNT, CDR2 YYREEE, per germline (reference sequence). The CDR3 is 18 amino acids. CDR3 DNA sequence: TGTGCCAGCAGTTTTGATTTCCCTCTAGCGGGGAGTGTTTACGAGCAGTACTTC. This translates into CASSFDFPLAGSVYEQYF.

The CDR3, as DNA: TGTGCCAGCAGTCGTCCGGGGAGGAACACTGAAGCTTTCTTT. Residues: CASSRPGRNTEAFF. The gene calls are TRBV6-6 and TRBJ1-1; D is uncertain. V lost 5 bases to trimming and J lost 1 base, with 11 bases between them. The CDR3 has 14 amino acids. Germline V gives CDR1 MNHNY, CDR2 SVGAGI (reference sequence).

The chain has TRBV15 and TRBJ2-7; a weak D match, TRBD1 (5 bases). Germline values: CDR1 LNHNV, CDR2 YYDKDF (reference sequence). With 5 bases removed from V and 4 bases from J, the gap between germline ends came to 12 bases. The CDR3 has 13 amino acids. CDR3 nucleotides: TGTGCCACCAGCCCCGTGACAGATTACGAGCAGTACTTC. It translates to CATSPVTDYEQYF.

The chain joins TRBV27 to TRBJ2-7; D might be TRBD1 (6 bases). The CDR3 length is 14 residues. Trimming shortened V by 4 bases and J by 4 bases, and 14 bases separated the two germline ends. From germline, CDR1 is MNHEY and CDR2 SMNVEV (reference sequence). CDR3: CASSSTQGFYEQYF. The CDR3 DNA sequence: TGTGCCAGCAGTTCGACACAGGGATTTTACGAGCAGTACTTC.